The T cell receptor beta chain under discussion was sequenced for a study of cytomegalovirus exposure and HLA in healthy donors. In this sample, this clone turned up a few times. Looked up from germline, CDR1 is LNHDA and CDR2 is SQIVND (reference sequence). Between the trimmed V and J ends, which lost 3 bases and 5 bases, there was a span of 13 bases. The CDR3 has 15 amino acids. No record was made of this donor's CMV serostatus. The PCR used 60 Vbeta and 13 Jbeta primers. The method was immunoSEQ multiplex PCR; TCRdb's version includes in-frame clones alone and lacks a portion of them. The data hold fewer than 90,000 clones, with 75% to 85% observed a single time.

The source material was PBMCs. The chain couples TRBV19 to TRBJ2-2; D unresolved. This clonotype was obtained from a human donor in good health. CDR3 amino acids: CASSMVASDTGELFF. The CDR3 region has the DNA TGTGCCAGTAGTATGGTGGCAAGTGATACCGGGGAGCTGTTTTTT.